The 22 T cell receptor beta chains below all came from one sample that was sequenced in a study of PD-1 blockade in classical Hodgkin lymphoma. Each and every patient relapsed after autologous stem cell transplantation, and patients got differing brentuximab vedotin exposure. The repertoire was sequenced with immunoSEQ multiplex PCR; TCRdb's copy has only in-frame clones and lacks some. The sample has tens of thousands of clones, about 92% seen once. This material consisted of peripheral blood mononuclear cells (PBMCs), taken at baseline. The receptors shown here come from a human donor with classical Hodgkin lymphoma.

Note on this clone: It is unclear where the CDR3 begins or ends on the DNA, so no DNA is shown, and the CDR3 is as TCRdb lists it. V is TRBV2 and J is TRBJ2-1; the table's D gene call, TRBD1, was not cross checked with the DNA. CDR1 SNHLY and CDR2 FYNNEI come from the germline V gene. The CDR3 comprises 10 residues, both ends counted. The CDR3 loop reads CASSVGQGIF.

The chain couples TRBV6-5 to TRBJ2-7, with 9 bases matching TRBD1. This CDR3 has 15 amino acids. CDR1 MNHEY and CDR2 SVGAGI come from the germline V gene. The V and J ends lost 0 bases and 4 bases, in that order; junction bases with no gene match: 4. CDR3 nucleotide sequence: TGTGCCAGCAGTTACTCAGGACAGGGGCATTACGAGCAGTACTTC. Amino acid sequence: CASSYSGQGHYEQYF.

The CDR3 region is CASSPVGEKYTQYF. The CDR3 DNA follows: TGTGCCAGCAGTCCCGTCGGGGAAAAATATACGCAGTATTTT. The chain employs TRBV6-6 and TRBJ2-3, with D possibly TRBD2 on 5 matching bases. V shed 5 bases and J shed 7 bases, with 16 bases lying between them. The CDR3 loop spans 14 amino acids. CDR1 and CDR2 (germline): MNHNY, SVGAGI (reference sequence).

The rearrangement uses TRBV5-1 and TRBJ1-2; D gene uncertain. CDR3 length equals 16 residues. The germline V gene encodes CDR1 SGHRS and CDR2 YFSETQ. V was clipped by 0 bases and J by 3 bases, with 15 bases between them. CDR3 protein: CASSLAGGNMDYGYTF. CDR3 coding DNA: TGCGCCAGCAGCTTGGCAGGAGGGAATATGGACTATGGCTACACCTTC.

The V gene is TRBV5-1, the J gene TRBJ2-5, with D possibly TRBD2 on 5 matching bases. V was shortened by 0 bases and J by 2 bases, with 23 bases between the two germline ends. This CDR3 spans 19 amino acids. Germline CDR1 reads SGHRS; CDR2 reads YFSETQ. The CDR3 reads CASSLAQASRSPLQETQYF. CDR3 coding DNA: TGCGCCAGCAGCTTGGCCCAGGCTAGCCGCAGCCCATTACAAGAGACCCAGTACTTC.

The J gene is TRBJ1-5, the V gene TRBV14; D gene ambiguous. Germline CDR1 and CDR2: SGHDN and FVKESK. The CDR3 sequence is 14 residues long. Trimming took 2 bases from V and 7 from J, leaving 12 bases between them. In DNA, the CDR3 is TGTGCCAGCAGCCAACTCAAAGGGAGGCAGCCCCAGCATTTT. Its protein product is CASSQLKGRQPQHF. The complete variable domain, with remaining parts taken from reference TRBV14 and TRBJ1-5, reads EAGVTQFPSHSVIEKGQTVTLRCDPISGHDNLYWYRRVMGKEIKFLLHFVKESKQDESGMPNNRFLAERTGGTYSTLKVQPAELEDSGVYFCASSQLKGRQPQHFGDGTRLSIL.

The chain employs TRBV7-7 and TRBJ2-1, with 7 bases fitting TRBD1. The CDR3 contains 16 residues. Germline lookup yields CDR1 SSHAT and CDR2 FNYEAQ (reference sequence). Trimming at V came to 0 bases and at J to 6 bases, leaving 8 bases not matched to a gene. CDR3: CASSLAYLEGANEQFF. The CDR3 DNA reads as TGTGCCAGCAGCTTAGCCTACCTCGAGGGGGCCAATGAGCAGTTCTTC.

The chain couples TRBV28 to TRBJ2-7; no firm D call. Germline loops: CDR1 MDHEN, CDR2 SYDVKM. Trimming pared 8 bases from V and 0 bases from J, leaving 11 bases between. The CDR3 length is 13 residues. The DNA of the CDR3 is TGTGCCAGCCTACAAGGGAACTCCTACGAGCAGTACTTC. This translates into CASLQGNSYEQYF.

This clone showed up just once. J is TRBJ2-6 and V is TRBV11-1; D uncertain. The V and J ends lost 3 bases and 2 bases respectively, with 2 bases between them. CDR3 length: 13 amino acids. Germline V gene data show CDR1 as SGHAT and CDR2 as FQDESV (reference sequence). The CDR3 loop reads CASSFTGANVLTF. CDR3 nucleotide sequence: TGTGCCAGCAGCTTCACTGGGGCCAACGTCCTGACTTTC.

The chain has TRBV7-9 and TRBJ2-1, with D possibly matching TRBD2 (5 bases). The V gene lost 2 bases and the J gene lost 3 bases, with 17 bases spanning the gap. The CDR3 sequence is 17 residues long. Germline V gives CDR1 SEHNR, CDR2 FQNEAQ (reference sequence). The CDR3 nucleotides read TGTGCCAGCAGCTTAAGCAGCGCCGGGGAAGGCTACAATGAGCAGTTCTTC. Its translation is CASSLSSAGEGYNEQFF.

The V gene is TRBV7-9, the J gene TRBJ2-1, with 7 bases fitting TRBD1. The CDR3 consists of 16 residues. With V trimmed by 4 bases and J by 5 bases, 11 bases remained unmatched. Germline V gives CDR1 SEHNR, CDR2 FQNEAQ (reference sequence). Here the CDR3 reads CASSSFPGQANNEQFF. As DNA, the CDR3 is TGTGCCAGCAGCTCGTTCCCCGGACAGGCCAACAATGAGCAGTTCTTC.

V is TRBV13 and J is TRBJ2-5; a weak D match, TRBD2 (5 bases). Between the trimmed V and J ends, which lost 8 bases and 1 base, there was a span of 17 bases. Looked up from germline, CDR1 is PRHDT and CDR2 is FYEKMQ (reference sequence). This CDR3 comprises 15 residues. The CDR3 DNA follows: TGTGCCAGCGGGAGTGGTGCGGCGTCCCAAGAGACCCAGTACTTC. Its protein is CASGSGAASQETQYF.

This clone has a handful of counts. This chain links TRBV27 with TRBJ2-1; weak D call: TRBD2 (6 bases). Germline V gives CDR1 MNHEY, CDR2 SMNVEV (reference sequence). This CDR3 comprises 14 residues. The ends were cut back, 3 bases at V and 4 bases at J, with 10 bases in the middle. The CDR3: CASSFVGGYNEQFF. CDR3 sequence (DNA): TGTGCCAGCAGTTTCGTGGGGGGATACAATGAGCAGTTCTTC.

J is TRBJ1-3 and V is TRBV7-6; D gene unclear. The CDR3 consists of 15 residues. Germline lookup yields CDR1 SGHVS and CDR2 FNYEAQ. Trimming removed 4 bases from V and 7 bases from J, with 17 bases in between. The CDR3: CASSSDVGRGNTIYF. The CDR3, as DNA: TGTGCCAGCAGCTCAGATGTTGGGAGAGGCAACACCATATATTTT. The whole variable domain, remainder taken from reference TRBV7-6 and TRBJ1-3, is GAGVSQSPRYKVTKRGQDVALRCDPISGHVSLYWYRQALGQGPEFLTYFNYEAQQDKSGLPNDRFSAERPEGSISTLTIQRTEQRDSAMYRCASSSDVGRGNTIYFGEGSWLTVV.

The gene calls are TRBV6-6 and TRBJ2-7; D possibly matches TRBD1 or TRBD2 (6 bases each). Between the trimmed V and J ends, which lost 1 base and 4 bases, there was a span of 14 bases. Germline CDR1 and CDR2: MNHNY and SVGAGI (reference sequence). The CDR3 contains 15 residues. CDR3 nucleotide sequence: TGTGCCAGCAGTTACTATCCGGGGGCGGATTACGAGCAGTACTTC. Protein sequence: CASSYYPGADYEQYF.

A single count supports this clone. The rearrangement links TRBV7-2 to TRBJ2-5, with TRBD2 matching 7 bases. Trimming at V came to 3 bases and at J to 11 bases, leaving 15 bases not matched to a gene. CDR1 is SGHTA and CDR2 is FQGNSA in the germline V gene. This CDR3 spans 15 amino acids. CDR3 DNA: TGTGCCAGCAGCTTGGTCCTCGCTATCGCGGGGGAGCAGTACTTC. Residues: CASSLVLAIAGEQYF.

The genes are TRBV11-1 and TRBJ2-7; tentatively, D is TRBD1 (5 bases). The germline V gene encodes CDR1 SGHAT and CDR2 FQDESV (reference sequence). The V end was cut by 5 bases, the J end by 4 bases, with 12 bases between. The CDR3 is made up of 13 amino acids. DNA for the CDR3: TGTGCCAGCAGCATTACAGGCTATTACGAGCAGTACTTC. As protein: CASSITGYYEQYF.

This rearrangement joins TRBV6-1 to TRBJ1-4; the D is unclear. V lost 3 bases and J 4 bases, leaving 24 bases between the germline ends. There are 19 residues in the CDR3. Germline loops: CDR1 MNHNS, CDR2 SASEGT. This CDR3 reads CASSESMQDHPVFNEKLFF. CDR3 sequence (DNA): TGTGCCAGCAGTGAGTCGATGCAGGATCACCCCGTTTTTAATGAAAAACTGTTTTTT.

The CDR3 sequence: CASEGGTTNTGELFF. CDR3 coding DNA: TGCGCCAGCGAGGGGGGGACCACGAACACCGGGGAGCTGTTTTTT. The chain has TRBV5-1 and TRBJ2-2, with D perhaps TRBD2 (7 bases). V dropped 7 bases and J dropped 0 bases, with 13 bases sitting between them. The CDR3 consists of 15 residues. Germline V CDR1 and CDR2: SGHRS, YFSETQ.

This rearrangement joins TRBV9 to TRBJ2-2; TRBD1 is a possible D gene (6 bases). The CDR3 is 14 amino acids. Germline loops: CDR1 SGDLS, CDR2 YYNGEE. The V end was cut by 2 bases, the J end by 4 bases, with 9 bases between. CDR3: CASSVTGSTGELFF. For the CDR3, the DNA is TGTGCCAGCAGCGTGACAGGATCCACCGGGGAGCTGTTTTTT.

This clone showed up just a few times. The chain employs TRBV9 and TRBJ2-1, with 11 bases identical to TRBD2. CDR1 SGDLS and CDR2 YYNGEE come from the germline V gene. This CDR3 has 15 amino acids. The V and J ends lost 1 base and 8 bases, in that order; junction bases with no gene match: 5. The CDR3 protein is CASSVLAGGFYEQFF. The CDR3 DNA reads as TGTGCCAGCAGCGTACTAGCGGGAGGTTTCTATGAGCAGTTCTTC.

The gene calls are TRBV7-3 and TRBJ2-2, with 7 nucleotides matching TRBD1. Germline V gene lookup returns CDR1 SGHTA and CDR2 FQGTGA. This CDR3 is built from 16 residues. With 1 base clipped from V and 6 bases from J, the junction kept 8 bases outside the gene matches. CDR3 sequence reads: CASSLNQQGLSGELFF. DNA for the CDR3: TGTGCCAGCAGCTTAAATCAACAGGGGTTATCCGGGGAGCTGTTTTTT. The complete variable domain, with remaining parts taken from reference TRBV7-3 and TRBJ2-2, reads GAGVSQTPSNKVTEKGKYVELRCDPISGHTALYWYRQSLGQGPEFLIYFQGTGAADDSGLPNDRFFAVRPEGSVSTLKIQRTERGDSAVYLCASSLNQQGLSGELFFGEGSRLTVL.